This T cell receptor (beta chain) stems from a study of blood T cell repertoires in COVID-19. Study summary: From the United States, Italy and Spain came samples of acute and convalescent COVID-19. Sources were T cells, B-cell-depleted T cells, or PBMCs; the material itself was cDNA or gDNA.

In the study's own analysis: Nucleated cell counts were estimated from reference gene primer amplification. This table comes from immunoSEQ multiplex PCR, and its TCRdb copy is limited to in-frame clones, with some not included. V, J and clone size were drawn from that table, and D and trimming were deduced from the DNA. The data hold about 180,000 clones, with around 86% observed a single time. V lost 5 bases to trimming and J lost 1 base; unmatched junction nucleotides: 2. Germline values: CDR1 MNHEY, CDR2 SVGAGI. This CDR3 comprises 13 residues. The chain joins TRBV6-5 to TRBJ2-7; 7 bases match TRBD1. The TCR comes from a woman aged 30 to 39 with active or convalescent COVID-19. Specimen: peripheral blood. The CDR3 DNA follows: TGTGCCAGCAGTCGACAGGGATCCTACGAGCAGTACTTC. Its protein product is CASSRQGSYEQYF.